One sample yielded the 27 T cell receptor beta chains listed below, sequenced in a study of persistence of HIV-infected CD4 T cells. This nonspecific control used anti-CD3/anti-CD28 bead stimulation of CD4+ T cells. Responding CD4+ T cells were sorted by upregulation of both CD40 ligand and CD69. Their recognized antigens are unknown. The libraries were made with immunoSEQ version 4 in survey mode. TCRdb's copy holds only in-frame clones and misses some; the assay was immunoSEQ multiplex PCR. The top ten clones hold just over 1% of a sample with 40,000 or so clones, around 89% of them seen once. The sequencing here drew on CD4+ T cells sorted from PBMCs after roughly 18-hour stimulation, taken from a patient who received antiretroviral therapy. These receptors all stem from an adult man with HIV who was CMV-seropositive.

This chain uses TRBV20-1 with TRBJ2-7; D is ambiguous. Trimming pared 5 bases from V and 4 bases from J, leaving 9 bases between. This CDR3 is 11 amino acids long. Germline-derived CDR1 and CDR2 are DFQATT and SNEGSKA (reference sequence). As DNA, the CDR3 is TGCAGTGCTGCTGGGGATTACGAGCAGTACTTC. Translation: CSAAGDYEQYF.

This rearrangement joins TRBV18 to TRBJ2-3; 10 nucleotides match TRBD1. The CDR3 loop spans 17 amino acids. Germline CDR1 is KGHSH and CDR2 is LQKENI. Trimming at V came to 3 bases and at J to 6 bases, leaving 12 bases not matched to a gene. The CDR3 protein is CASSPLPGQGTGDTQYF. CDR3 bases: TGTGCCAGCTCACCGCTACCGGGACAGGGGACGGGGGATACGCAGTATTTT.

The chain joins TRBV13 to TRBJ1-2, with 9 bases aligning to TRBD1. Germline CDR1 PRHDT, CDR2 FYEKMQ (reference sequence). Losses at the gene ends were 4 bases for V and 3 bases for J; bases not matched to a gene: 6. The CDR3 totals 15 residues. The CDR3 loop reads CASSYDRGAHYGYTF. The CDR3 DNA reads as TGTGCCAGCAGCTACGACAGGGGGGCACACTATGGCTACACCTTC.

DNA of the CDR3: TGTGCCAGCAGCATCTGGGGGACAGGGACCTCAGGGGCCAACGTCCTGACTTTC. This translates into CASSIWGTGTSGANVLTF. This rearrangement joins TRBV7-2 to TRBJ2-6; 9 nucleotides align to TRBD1. After removal of 5 bases from V and 4 bases from J, the junction contained 12 bases not matched to a gene. The CDR3 sequence is 18 residues long. The germline V gene has CDR1 SGHTA and CDR2 FQGNSA.

With regard to this clone: Other DNA sequences of this sample code for an identical CDR3. The chain couples TRBV9 to TRBJ1-6, with 9 positions matching TRBD1. The trim removed 3 bases at V and 7 bases at J, leaving 5 bases unmatched. The CDR3 sequence is 15 residues long. The germline CDR1 and CDR2 sequences are SGDLS and YYNGEE. CDR3 sequence (DNA): TGTGCCAGCAGCGGCGGGACAGGGAACAATTCACCCCTCCACTTT. It encodes CASSGGTGNNSPLHF.

The chain carries TRBV28 and TRBJ2-7; 15 positions agree with TRBD2. CDR3 size: 15 residues. From germline, CDR1 is MDHEN and CDR2 SYDVKM. V shed 5 bases and J 5 bases; nucleotides not matched to a gene: 4. CDR3 DNA: TGTGCCAGCAGTGGGACTAGCGGGGGGAAAAACGAGCAGTACTTC. It codes for CASSGTSGGKNEQYF.

The rearrangement joins TRBV20-1 to TRBJ1-2, with D maybe TRBD1 (6 bases). The CDR3 covers 14 residues. V lost 6 bases, J lost 6 bases, and 20 bases lay in between. Germline loops: CDR1 DFQATT, CDR2 SNEGSKA (reference sequence). DNA for the CDR3: TGCAGTGCCAGTCGACAGCGGGGGCGCGATGGCTACACCTTC. This translates into CSASRQRGRDGYTF.

V gene TRBV28 combines with J gene TRBJ1-5; D remains unclear. The CDR3 is 16 residues long. Trimming removed 5 bases from V and 0 bases from J, with 14 bases in between. Germline assignment: CDR1 MDHEN and CDR2 SYDVKM. The CDR3, as DNA: TGTGCCAGCAGTCCCTTTAGGGCGAATAGCAATCAGCCCCAGCATTTT. Translation: CASSPFRANSNQPQHF.

Only a few counts were recorded for this clone. This chain connects TRBV4-1 to TRBJ1-5; D uncertain. The germline gives CDR1 MGHRA, CDR2 YSYEKL. The CDR3 has 16 amino acids. V lost 1 base to trimming and J lost 3 bases, with 13 bases between them. CDR3 in DNA: TGCGCCAGCAGCCAAGCCTGGTGGCGGGACAATCAGCCCCAGCATTTT. Translation gives CASSQAWWRDNQPQHF.

The J gene is TRBJ2-2, the V gene TRBV9; D is possibly TRBD2 (7 bases). CDR3 size: 15 residues. Germline assignment: CDR1 SGDLS and CDR2 YYNGEE. Trimming stripped 1 base from V and 6 bases from J, with 13 bases between. The DNA of the CDR3 is TGTGCCAGCAGCGTAAGGGGGGGCGCCGCCGGGGAGCTGTTTTTT. It codes for CASSVRGGAAGELFF.

The chain couples TRBV7-8 to TRBJ1-3; no definite D call. Germline assignment: CDR1 SGHVS and CDR2 FQNEAQ. The length of the CDR3 is 18 residues. Trimming took 1 base from V and 0 from J, leaving 16 bases between them. The CDR3 DNA is TGTGCCAGCAGCTTAGGGGTTGCGACACCTAGCTCTGGAAACACCATATATTTT. This codes for CASSLGVATPSSGNTIYF.

Regarding this clone: One junction end disagrees with the germline gene, perhaps due to a read error. V gene TRBV5-6 combines with J gene TRBJ1-1, with D possibly being TRBD1 (6 bases). This CDR3 is 15 amino acids long. The germline gives CDR1 SGHDT, CDR2 YYEEEE. The CDR3 reads CASRFGGQMNTEAFF. The CDR3 DNA follows: TGTGCCAGCCGCTTTGGGGGGCAGATGAACACTGAAGCTTTCTTT.

This clone appeared a few times. The chain employs TRBV6-2 or TRBV6-3 and TRBJ1-2, with D perhaps matching TRBD1 (5 bases). Germline assignment: CDR1 MNHEY and CDR2 SVGEGT. V was pared by 3 bases and J by 3 bases, with 8 bases between. This CDR3 is 13 amino acids long. CDR3 sequence (DNA): TGTGCCAGCAGTTATAGACAGCACTATGGCTACACCTTC. It encodes CASSYRQHYGYTF.

The V call is TRBV28, the J call TRBJ2-2; D gene ambiguous. The CDR3 extends over 16 amino acids. CDR1 and CDR2 from the germline V gene are MDHEN and SYDVKM. The V and J ends lost 3 bases and 0 bases respectively, with 11 bases between them. The CDR3 loop reads CASSFSPDTNTGELFF. CDR3 DNA: TGTGCCAGCAGTTTCTCTCCAGACACGAACACCGGGGAGCTGTTTTTT.

The V call is TRBV5-1, the J call TRBJ2-1; D is undetermined. Germline V gives CDR1 SGHRS, CDR2 YFSETQ. This CDR3 comprises 14 residues. Deletions cut 0 bases from V and 9 bases from J, with 13 bases between. In DNA, the CDR3 is TGCGCCAGCAGCTTGGTGGTTAGCTCCCCTGAGCAGTTCTTC. Translating gives CASSLVVSSPEQFF. Full variable domain (outside the CDR3, taken from reference TRBV5-1 and TRBJ2-1): KAGVTQTPRYLIKTRGQQVTLSCSPISGHRSVSWYQQTPGQGLQFLFEYFSETQRNKGNFPGRFSGRQFSNSRSEMNVSTLELGDSALYLCASSLVVSSPEQFFGPGTRLTVL.

This rearrangement joins TRBV6-1 to TRBJ2-2; no clear D. CDR3 size: 13 residues. Between the trimmed V and J ends, which lost 0 bases and 7 bases, there was a span of 6 bases. Germline values: CDR1 MNHNS, CDR2 SASEGT. Here the CDR3 DNA reads TGTGCCAGCAGTGAAGCGGGTTACGGGGAGCTGTTTTTT. Residues: CASSEAGYGELFF.

The CDR3 region has the DNA TGTGCCACCAGTGACCCGGGACCCTCAAACACCGGGGAGCTGTTTTTT. Protein sequence: CATSDPGPSNTGELFF. V gene TRBV24-1 combines with J gene TRBJ2-2; TRBD1 or TRBD2 may be the D gene (5 bases each). V was trimmed by 4 bases and J by 2 bases, leaving 13 bases between them. CDR3 size: 16 residues. The germline CDR1 and CDR2 sequences are KGHDR and SFDVKD.

The chain joins TRBV4-1 to TRBJ1-2, with a weak D call TRBD1 (5 bases). The germline gives CDR1 MGHRA, CDR2 YSYEKL. Between the trimmed V and J ends, which lost 0 bases and 13 bases, there was a span of 15 bases. CDR3 size: 13 residues. The CDR3 DNA sequence: TGCGCCAGCAGCCAAGAGGCCCGGGGGAATGGCACCTTC. As protein: CASSQEARGNGTF.

V gene TRBV24-1 combines with J gene TRBJ2-1; D is uncertain. Germline V gives CDR1 KGHDR, CDR2 SFDVKD. This CDR3 spans 13 amino acids. V was shortened by 6 bases and J by 9 bases, with 14 bases between the two germline ends. CDR3 sequence: CATSKSFSSEQFF. CDR3 nucleotide sequence: TGTGCCACCAGTAAATCGTTCTCGAGTGAGCAGTTCTTC.

The V and J genes are TRBV5-6 and TRBJ1-1; D gene ambiguous. Germline V CDR1 and CDR2: SGHDT, YYEEEE. Trimming removed 2 bases from V and 4 bases from J, with 15 bases in between. There are 15 residues in the CDR3. This CDR3 is CASSFLTPIGTEAFF. Written as DNA, the CDR3 is TGTGCCAGCAGCTTTTTGACACCGATAGGCACTGAAGCTTTCTTT.

This chain joins TRBV3-1 (or the pseudogene TRBV3-2) and TRBJ2-7; TRBD1 might be the D (5 bases). Germline V CDR1 and CDR2: LGHDT, YNNKEL (reference sequence). V lost 3 bases to trimming and J lost 3 bases, with 9 bases between them. This CDR3 is built from 13 residues. CDR3 amino acids: CASSQGRIYEQYF. CDR3 nucleotide sequence: TGTGCCAGCAGCCAGGGGCGGATCTACGAGCAGTACTTC.

This rearrangement joins TRBV3-1 (or the pseudogene TRBV3-2) to TRBJ2-7; weak D call: TRBD1 (6 bases). CDR3 length: 15 amino acids. The germline V and J ends were trimmed by 1 base and 2 bases, with 12 bases remaining between them. The V gene's germline CDR1 is LGHDT and CDR2 YNNKEL (reference sequence). CDR3 loop: CASSQAPGVTYEQYF. The CDR3 DNA sequence: TGTGCCAGCAGCCAAGCTCCAGGGGTGACCTACGAGCAGTACTTC.

V and J are TRBV6-5 and TRBJ1-5; D call uncertain. The CDR3 loop spans 12 amino acids. Germline loops: CDR1 MNHEY, CDR2 SVGAGI. With 4 bases removed from V and 9 bases from J, the gap between germline ends came to 10 bases. CDR3 sequence (DNA): TGTGCCAGCAGTTCCCCAAGAGGGCCCCAGCATTTT. Translation gives CASSSPRGPQHF.

This chain uses TRBV5-5 with TRBJ2-7, with 7 bases fitting TRBD1. This CDR3 has 14 residues. Germline lookup yields CDR1 SGHKS and CDR2 YYEKEE (reference sequence). The junction had 4 bases not matched to a gene; V was cut back by 1 base and J by 3 bases. This CDR3 reads CASSLSQGNYEQYF. CDR3 nucleotides: TGTGCCAGCAGCTTGTCACAGGGGAACTACGAGCAGTACTTC. The full variable domain, with the rest looked up from reference TRBV5-5 and TRBJ2-7, is DAGVTQSPTHLIKTRGQQVTLRCSPISGHKSVSWYQQVLGQGPQFIFQYYEKEERGRGNFPDRFSARQFPNYSSELNVNALLLGDSALYLCASSLSQGNYEQYFGPGTRLTVT.

J is TRBJ1-5 and V is TRBV30, with TRBD1 as a possible D gene (6 bases). The CDR3 is made up of 12 amino acids. Trimming removed 1 base from V and 10 bases from J, with 11 bases in between. Germline V lookup: CDR1 GTSNPN, CDR2 SVGIG (reference sequence). This chain's CDR3 is CAWSDRVGPQHF. In DNA, the CDR3 is TGTGCCTGGAGTGACAGGGTAGGACCCCAGCATTTT.

The chain has TRBV7-2 and TRBJ1-2; D possibly corresponds to TRBD1 (6 bases). V was pared by 2 bases and J by 5 bases, with 9 bases between. Germline CDR1 reads SGHTA; CDR2 reads FQGNSA. This CDR3 spans 13 amino acids. The CDR3 DNA follows: TGTGCCAGCAGCTTAAACACAGGGTATGGCTACACCTTC. Translating gives CASSLNTGYGYTF. The complete variable domain, with remaining parts taken from reference TRBV7-2 and TRBJ1-2, reads GAGVSQSPSNKVTEKGKDVELRCDPISGHTALYWYRQSLGQGLEFLIYFQGNSAPDKSGLPSDRFSAERTGGSVSTLTIQRTQQEDSAVYLCASSLNTGYGYTFGSGTRLTVV.

This clone was detected once. The chain is built from TRBV11-2 and TRBJ2-7; 8 positions match TRBD1. Unmatched junction bases numbered 5, after V lost 5 bases and J lost 2 bases. This CDR3 region has 14 residues. Germline V CDR1 and CDR2: SGHAT, FQNNGV. Here the CDR3 DNA reads TGTGCCAGCAGCCCCCCGACAGGGGCCTACGAGCAGTACTTC. This translates into CASSPPTGAYEQYF.